This TCR beta chain was recorded in a study of cytomegalovirus exposure and HLA in healthy donors. The V gene's germline CDR1 is SSHAT and CDR2 FNYEAQ (reference sequence). CDR3 size: 15 residues. Points on this clone: A junction boundary mismatches the germline segment, possibly from a read error.

This PCR relied on a set of 60 Vbeta primers and 13 Jbeta primers. Sequencing was performed with immunoSEQ multiplex PCR; in TCRdb, only in-frame clones are kept and a portion is missing. Here the sample spans over 110,000 clones, 70% to 80% being singletons. Sequenced: PBMCs. The chain uses TRBV7-7 and TRBJ2-1; TRBD2 matches 11 bases. This receptor was identified in a female donor in good health and CMV-seronegative. CDR3 in DNA: TGTGCTAGCAGTCTTACTAGCGGGGGTCACAATGAGCAGTTCTTC. Protein product: CASSLTSGGHNEQFF.